This T cell receptor beta chain was captured by sequencing in a study of cytomegalovirus exposure and HLA in healthy donors. The PCR employed 60 Vbeta primers together with 13 Jbeta primers. In the original analysis: About 11 million of some 80 million unique TCR beta chains were shared, per a later count. TCRdb keeps only in-frame clones here, not all; method: immunoSEQ multiplex PCR. V, J and clone size are taken as reported in that table, and D and trimming were inferred from the DNA itself. Seen here are around 120,000 clones, roughly four fifths observed once, and the top ten hold under 3%. V shed 4 bases, J shed 7 bases, and the junction held 6 bases outside the gene matches. CDR3 length: 13 residues. Germline CDR1 is SGHRS and CDR2 is YFSETQ.

Sequencing used PBMCs. This sequence originates from a boy younger than 10 in good health and CMV-seronegative. V and J are TRBV5-1 and TRBJ2-7; 9 positions agree with TRBD1. CDR3 loop: CASSTGQGKEQYV. As DNA, the CDR3 is TGCGCCAGCAGCACCGGACAGGGGAAGGAGCAGTACGTC.